Following are 18 T cell receptor beta chains from one sample sequenced in a study of cytotoxic CD8 clonotypes in ibrutinib-treated CLL. Sequenced by immunoSEQ multiplex PCR; TCRdb stores in-frame clones only, minus some. The profile shows about 180,000 clones, roughly four fifths of them singletons. The sequencing here drew on PBMCs, taken after 24 months of ibrutinib treatment. These receptors all stem from a human donor with chronic lymphocytic leukemia.

This clone was observed once. The rearrangement joins TRBV11-1 to TRBJ2-4; 7 nucleotides line up with TRBD1. The J segment lost 0 bases and the V segment lost 4 bases, leaving 12 bases of the junction unmatched. CDR3 length equals 18 residues. Looked up from germline, CDR1 is SGHAT and CDR2 is FQDESV (reference sequence). The CDR3 DNA reads TGTGCCAGCAGCTCCTCCTCGACAGGGATTATAGCCAAAAACATTCAGTACTTC. Amino acids: CASSSSSTGIIAKNIQYF.

This chain joins TRBV29-1 and TRBJ1-1, with D possibly matching TRBD1 (6 bases). Trimming took 7 bases from V and 1 from J, leaving 19 bases between them. CDR1 and CDR2 from the germline V gene are SQVTM and ANQGSEA. The CDR3 contains 15 residues. The CDR3 sequence: CSARTSPRGNTEAFF. CDR3 coding DNA: TGCAGCGCTCGAACGTCGCCCAGGGGGAACACTGAAGCTTTCTTT.

The table lists this clone with a few counts. The chain combines TRBV7-2 with TRBJ2-7; D is unclear. The ends were cut back, 2 bases at V and 6 bases at J, with 14 bases in the middle. The CDR3 has 14 amino acids. Germline V gene sequence: CDR1 SGHTA, CDR2 FQGNSA. The CDR3 DNA follows: TGTGCCAGCAGCTTAATTTCCAGGCTTACCGAGCAGTACTTC. Translated, it gives CASSLISRLTEQYF.

This clone appeared many times. The CDR3 spells CASSLRQGAHYGYTF. The CDR3 region has the DNA TGTGCCAGCAGCTTAAGACAGGGTGCGCACTATGGCTACACCTTC. The V call is TRBV13, the J call TRBJ1-2; 7 bases align to TRBD1. This CDR3 has 15 residues. V gave up 2 bases and J gave up 3 bases; unmatched junction bases: 6. The V gene's germline CDR1 is PRHDT and CDR2 FYEKMQ (reference sequence).

V and J are TRBV7-2 and TRBJ2-3; D call uncertain. This CDR3 comprises 14 residues. Germline assignment: CDR1 SGHTA and CDR2 FQGNSA. V was cut by 5 bases and J by 2 bases, with 11 bases left in between. CDR3 protein: CASSLGPPTDTQYF. CDR3 bases: TGTGCCAGCAGCCTCGGGCCTCCCACAGATACGCAGTATTTT.

The chain is built from TRBV6-1 and TRBJ1-1; tentative D call: TRBD1 (5 bases). With 9 bases removed from V and 7 bases from J, the gap between germline ends came to 15 bases. From germline, CDR1 is MNHNS and CDR2 SASEGT. The CDR3 contains 12 residues. The CDR3 here is CASTSGGVEAFF. Here the CDR3 DNA reads TGTGCCAGTACCAGCGGGGGGGTTGAAGCTTTCTTT.

The chain carries TRBV7-3 and TRBJ2-7; no definite D call. The germline V gene encodes CDR1 SGHTA and CDR2 FQGTGA. CDR3 length: 15 residues. The germline V and J ends were trimmed by 2 bases and 2 bases, with 13 bases remaining between them. The CDR3 sequence: CASSLGFGQTYEQYF. CDR3 bases: TGTGCCAGCAGCTTAGGCTTCGGGCAGACCTACGAGCAGTACTTC.

The chain couples TRBV7-8 to TRBJ1-5; no clear D gene. V was clipped by 5 bases and J by 0 bases, with 14 bases between them. Germline CDR1 is SGHVS and CDR2 is FQNEAQ. The CDR3 length is 16 residues. CDR3 in DNA: TGTGCCAGCAGCGCCGGACGGACTTTTAGCAATCAGCCCCAGCATTTT. Protein sequence: CASSAGRTFSNQPQHF.

V and J are TRBV6-1 and TRBJ1-1; D call uncertain. This CDR3 is 15 amino acids long. The germline V gene encodes CDR1 MNHNS and CDR2 SASEGT. Trimming removed 0 bases at V and 1 base at J, with 9 bases between. In DNA, the CDR3 is TGTGCCAGCAGTGAAGCGCGCCCCGGGAACACTGAAGCTTTCTTT. Amino acids: CASSEARPGNTEAFF.

In regard to this clone: The same CDR3 can be traced to other DNA sequences in this sample. This chain uses TRBV18 with TRBJ1-6; D call uncertain. With 1 base removed from V and 7 bases from J, the gap between germline ends came to 8 bases. CDR3 length equals 14 residues. Germline CDR1 and CDR2: KGHSH and LQKENI. Written as DNA, the CDR3 is TGTGCCAGCTCACCACAATATGAAAATTCACCCCTCCACTTT. Protein sequence: CASSPQYENSPLHF.

This clone is a singleton in its sample. This sequence joins TRBV28 and TRBJ1-1; a possible D gene is TRBD1 (5 bases). The length of the CDR3 is 14 residues. V was pared by 5 bases and J by 7 bases, with 17 bases between. Germline V gene data show CDR1 as MDHEN and CDR2 as SYDVKM. CDR3 loop: CASSNSGSSVEAFF. CDR3 in DNA: TGTGCCAGCAGTAATTCAGGGAGCTCGGTTGAAGCTTTCTTT.

In DNA form, the CDR3 reads TGTGCCAGCTTTAGTCCTGAGAGAAACACTGAAGCTTTCTTT. Translation: CASFSPERNTEAFF. V gene TRBV6-1 combines with J gene TRBJ1-1; D is unresolved. V lost 8 bases and J 2 bases, leaving 15 bases between the germline ends. The CDR3 length is 14 residues. Germline assignment: CDR1 MNHNS and CDR2 SASEGT.

This clone was counted ten times or more. The genes are TRBV14 and TRBJ2-2; D possibly uses TRBD1 or TRBD2 (7 bases each). Germline-derived CDR1 and CDR2 are SGHDN and FVKESK. With 2 bases removed from V and 7 bases from J, the gap between germline ends came to 20 bases. CDR3 length: 17 amino acids. The chain's CDR3 is CASSQYTGEGKNGELFF. CDR3 nucleotide sequence: TGTGCCAGCAGCCAATACACAGGGGAGGGGAAGAACGGGGAGCTGTTTTTT.

The rearrangement uses TRBV7-6 and TRBJ2-1; 10 bases fit TRBD1. Losses at the gene ends were 4 bases for V and 9 bases for J; bases not matched to a gene: 9. The CDR3 covers 15 residues. Germline CDR1 is SGHVS and CDR2 is FNYEAQ. For the CDR3, the DNA is TGTGCCAGCAGCTCCGGACAGGGGGGGAACATTGAGCAGTTCTTC. This encodes CASSSGQGGNIEQFF. Together with reference TRBV7-6 and TRBJ2-1, the CDR3 gives the full variable domain: GAGVSQSPRYKVTKRGQDVALRCDPISGHVSLYWYRQALGQGPEFLTYFNYEAQQDKSGLPNDRFSAERPEGSISTLTIQRTEQRDSAMYRCASSSGQGGNIEQFFGPGTRLTVL.

This clone was observed a handful of times. The CDR3 sequence: CASSVDVGITNTEAFF. CDR3 nucleotides: TGTGCCAGCTCAGTCGATGTTGGGATAACGAACACTGAAGCTTTCTTT. This chain uses TRBV18 with TRBJ1-1; D is undetermined. The CDR3 totals 16 residues. Trimming stripped 5 bases from V and 1 base from J, with 17 bases between. Germline V gives CDR1 KGHSH, CDR2 LQKENI.

The chain employs TRBV5-6 and TRBJ1-4; D perhaps matches TRBD1 (6 bases). This CDR3 is 17 amino acids long. The V gene lost 3 bases and the J gene lost 1 base, with 16 bases spanning the gap. CDR1 and CDR2 (germline): SGHDT, YYEEEE. CDR3 bases: TGTGCCAGCAGCTCTCAATCCCCGACAGGAACTAATGAAAAACTGTTTTTT. Protein: CASSSQSPTGTNEKLFF. Full variable domain (remainder filled in from reference TRBV5-6 and TRBJ1-4): DAGVTQSPTHLIKTRGQQVTLRCSPKSGHDTVSWYQQALGQGPQFIFQYYEEEERQRGNFPDRFSGHQFPNYSSELNVNALLLGDSALYLCASSSQSPTGTNEKLFFGSGTQLSVL.

V and J are TRBV7-8 and TRBJ2-3, with 9 bases fitting TRBD2. This CDR3 is 17 amino acids long. CDR1 SGHVS and CDR2 FQNEAQ come from the germline V gene. The trim removed 0 bases at V and 3 bases at J, leaving 7 bases unmatched. DNA of the CDR3: TGTGCCAGCAGCTTAGCGGGGTATAGCGGGAGTACAGATACGCAGTATTTT. Its translation is CASSLAGYSGSTDTQYF.

The CDR3 DNA is TGTGCCAGCAGCGTGATACCAGGGGGGCCCGCCACTGAAGCTTTCTTT. It encodes CASSVIPGGPATEAFF. The chain combines TRBV9 with TRBJ1-1; 7 bases line up with TRBD1. Germline CDR1 and CDR2: SGDLS and YYNGEE. V trimming: 2 bases; J trimming: 4 bases; junction bases outside the gene matches: 11. The CDR3 extends over 16 amino acids. The full variable domain, in which reference TRBV9 and TRBJ1-1 provide the parts outside the CDR3, is DSGVTQTPKHLITATGQRVTLRCSPRSGDLSVYWYQQSLDQGLQFLIQYYNGEERAKGNILERFSAQQFPDLHSELNLSSLELGDSALYFCASSVIPGGPATEAFFGQGTRLTVV.